The 5 T cell receptor beta chains presented below share a single source sample, sequenced in a study of blood T cell repertoires in COVID-19. The table came from immunoSEQ multiplex PCR; TCRdb's copy has only in-frame clones and leaves some out. The sample records about 240,000 clones, approximately 80% being singletons. Sequences were obtained from peripheral blood. The receptors shown here come from a woman aged 80 or older with acute or convalescent COVID-19.

The gene calls are TRBV27 and TRBJ1-6, with 7 bases lining up with TRBD1. The V gene's germline CDR1 is MNHEY and CDR2 SMNVEV (reference sequence). V lost 7 bases and J lost 0; bases outside the gene matches: 24. This CDR3 comprises 22 residues. The CDR3 DNA follows: TGTGCCAGCAAACGCTCCGACCCCCCCGGGACAGTTCCGAGCTCCTATAATTCACCCCTCCACTTT. Protein: CASKRSDPPGTVPSSYNSPLHF.

The V and J genes are TRBV2 and TRBJ2-2; TRBD2 is a possible D gene (5 bases). V dropped 4 bases and J dropped 3 bases, with 9 bases sitting between them. The germline CDR1 and CDR2 sequences are SNHLY and FYNNEI. The CDR3 has 14 amino acids. CDR3 bases: TGTGCCAGCAGTGTAACGCGGGACACCGGGGAGCTGTTTTTT. Protein sequence: CASSVTRDTGELFF.

V and J are TRBV5-6 and TRBJ2-1; 11 bases fit TRBD2. This CDR3 comprises 18 residues. Trimming at V came to 7 bases and at J to 0 bases, leaving 12 bases not matched to a gene. CDR1 SGHDT and CDR2 YYEEEE come from the germline V gene. The CDR3 here is CASSRLAGGFLSYNEQFF. The CDR3 DNA reads TGTGCCAGCTCCAGGCTAGCGGGGGGCTTTCTCTCCTACAATGAGCAGTTCTTC.

The rearrangement uses TRBV10-2 and TRBJ2-5; the match to TRBD2 covers 14 bases. The CDR3 covers 16 residues. The V and J ends lost 6 bases and 4 bases, in that order; junction bases with no gene match: 7. Germline values: CDR1 WSHSY, CDR2 SAAADI. The CDR3 DNA sequence: TGCGCCAGCAGGACCCCCGGGACTAGCGGGGGAGAGACCCAGTACTTC. Translation gives CASRTPGTSGGETQYF.

The chain carries TRBV2 and TRBJ2-7; D is perhaps TRBD1 (6 bases). With 4 bases removed from V and 1 base from J, the gap between germline ends came to 14 bases. Germline CDR1 is SNHLY and CDR2 is FYNNEI. The CDR3 is 15 residues long. The CDR3 nucleotides read TGTGCCAGCAGTGGGACAGAACTTCTTTCCTACGAGCAGTACTTC. It translates to CASSGTELLSYEQYF.